A selection of T cell receptor beta chains follows, all from one sample in a study of T cells in localized non-small cell lung cancer. This table comes from immunoSEQ multiplex PCR, and its TCRdb copy is limited to in-frame clones, with some not included. The table has 20,000 to 25,000 clones, 70% to 90% seen once. Sample: peripheral blood mononuclear cells, taken before any cancer treatment. These receptors all come from a woman aged 35 to 70 with stage III lung adenocarcinoma. Each CDR3 is given with its conserved first and last residue. D genes are given only for firm matches. Some rows mark clone size as missing; the rest say once, few, many or name a class of expanded clone.

d_call	v_call	clone_size	cdr3_length	j_call	cdr3_nt	cdr3_aa
-	TRBV5-5	-	15	TRBJ1-5	TGTGCCAGCAGCTACCGTAACCCCAGGGAGCAGCCCCAGCATTTT	CASSYRNPREQPQHF
-	TRBV9	-	15	TRBJ2-1	TGTGCCAGCAGCCCCGCCTCCCCAGGGTACAATGAGCAGTTCTTC	CASSPASPGYNEQFF
TRBD1	TRBV29-1	-	11	TRBJ1-2	TGCAGCGGACAGGGGGGGTATGGCTACACCTTC	CSGQGGYGYTF
-	TRBV7-8	-	16	TRBJ2-1	TGTGCCAGCAGCTTAGATCGACTAGTATGGGGCGATGAGCAGTTCTTC	CASSLDRLVWGDEQFF
-	TRBV7-2	-	18	TRBJ1-5	TGTGCCAGCAGCTTAGCGTCAATGTTCCCCCAAGGCAATCAGCCCCAGCATTTT	CASSLASMFPQGNQPQHF
-	TRBV25-1	-	14	TRBJ1-5	TGTGCCAGCAGCCTATGGGGAATTGCTCAGCCCCAGCATTTT	CASSLWGIAQPQHF
-	TRBV5-1	-	15	TRBJ2-2	TGCGCCAGCAGCGACAGATATACCGGCACCGGGGAGCTGTTTTTT	CASSDRYTGTGELFF
-	TRBV11-2	-	12	TRBJ2-3	TGTGCCAGCAGCCCCCTAGCAGATACGCAGTATTTT	CASSPLADTQYF
-	TRBV2	-	13	TRBJ2-3	TGTGCCAGCAGTGGGGAGGACACAGATACGCAGTATTTT	CASSGEDTDTQYF
-	TRBV5-5	-	12	TRBJ2-5	TGTGCCAGCAGCTTCCCACAAGAGACCCAGTACTTC	CASSFPQETQYF
-	TRBV11-2	few	15	TRBJ2-7	TGTGCCAGCAGCCCAAGGGGACCGACGGTCGGCGAGCAGTACTTC	CASSPRGPTVGEQYF
TRBD1	TRBV9	-	15	TRBJ2-1	TGTGCCAGCAGCGTACAGGGGGCCAGCTACAATGAGCAGTTCTTC	CASSVQGASYNEQFF
-	TRBV19	-	18	TRBJ1-6	TGTGCCAGTAGTAAGGCGGGCTCCACCCGGCACGTTAATTCACCCCTCCACTTT	CASSKAGSTRHVNSPLHF
-	TRBV9	once	15	TRBJ2-2	TGTGCCAGCAGCGTAGGAGGTGGGAACACCGGGGAGCTGTTTTTT	CASSVGGGNTGELFF
-	TRBV5-8	once	15	TRBJ1-1	TGTGCCAGCAGTTTTGGAGGGTATCGGAACACTGAAGCTTTCTTT	CASSFGGYRNTEAFF
TRBD2	TRBV7-9	-	15	TRBJ2-5	TGTGCCAGCAGTCAGAGGCGGGAGGGCGAAGAGACCCAGTACTTC	CASSQRREGEETQYF
-	TRBV18	-	15	TRBJ1-5	TGTGCCAGCTCACCTAACAGACAGTCTGGACAGCCCCAGCATTTT	CASSPNRQSGQPQHF
-	TRBV5-1	-	16	TRBJ2-1	TGCGCCAGCAGCTCTTCGGGGACCCTGACCTACAATGAGCAGTTCTTC	CASSSSGTLTYNEQFF
-	TRBV10-2	-	13	TRBJ1-1	TGCGCCAGCAGTCGGGGGGGGTACACTGAAGCTTTCTTT	CASSRGGYTEAFF
TRBD1	TRBV14	-	15	TRBJ2-5	TGTGCCAGCAGCCAAGGGGCAGGGGGCGTAGAGACCCAGTACTTC	CASSQGAGGVETQYF
-	TRBV7-2	-	14	TRBJ2-7	TGTGCCAGCAGCTTAGGCAGGTCCTCGTACGAGCAGTACTTC	CASSLGRSSYEQYF